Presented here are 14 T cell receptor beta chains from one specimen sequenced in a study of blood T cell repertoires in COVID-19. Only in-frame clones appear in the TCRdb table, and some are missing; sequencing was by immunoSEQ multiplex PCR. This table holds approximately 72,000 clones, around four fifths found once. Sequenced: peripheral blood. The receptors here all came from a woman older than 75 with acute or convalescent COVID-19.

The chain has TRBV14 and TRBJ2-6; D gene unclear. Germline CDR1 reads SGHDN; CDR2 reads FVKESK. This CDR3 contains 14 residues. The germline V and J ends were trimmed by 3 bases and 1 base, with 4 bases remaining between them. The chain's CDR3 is CASSHKSGANVLTF. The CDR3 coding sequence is TGTGCCAGCAGCCATAAATCTGGGGCCAACGTCCTGACTTTC.

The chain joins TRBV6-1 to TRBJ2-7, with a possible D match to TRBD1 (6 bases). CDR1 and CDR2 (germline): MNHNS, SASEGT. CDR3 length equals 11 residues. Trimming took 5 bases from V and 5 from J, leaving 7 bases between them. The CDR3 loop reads CASSQGNEQYF. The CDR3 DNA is TGTGCCAGCAGTCAGGGGAACGAGCAGTACTTC.

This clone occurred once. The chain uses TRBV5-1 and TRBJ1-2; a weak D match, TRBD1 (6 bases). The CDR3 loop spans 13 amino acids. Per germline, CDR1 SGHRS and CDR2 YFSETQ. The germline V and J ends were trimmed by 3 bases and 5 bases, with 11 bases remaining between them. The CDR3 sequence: CASSSTGRYGYTF. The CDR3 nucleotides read TGCGCCAGCAGCTCTACAGGGCGGTATGGCTACACCTTC.

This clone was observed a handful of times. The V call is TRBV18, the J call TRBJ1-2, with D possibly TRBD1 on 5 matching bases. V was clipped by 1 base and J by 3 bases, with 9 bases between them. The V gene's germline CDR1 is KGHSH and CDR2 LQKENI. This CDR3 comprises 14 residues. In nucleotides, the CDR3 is TGTGCCAGCTCACCACAGGGGAAGGACTATGGCTACACCTTC. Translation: CASSPQGKDYGYTF.

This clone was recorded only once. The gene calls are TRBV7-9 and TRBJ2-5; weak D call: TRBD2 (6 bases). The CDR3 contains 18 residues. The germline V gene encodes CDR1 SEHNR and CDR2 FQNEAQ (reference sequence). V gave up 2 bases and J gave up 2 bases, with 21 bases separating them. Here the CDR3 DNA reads TGTGCCAGCAGCTTAATGGGAGTCGGGAGAACCGGACAAGAGACCCAGTACTTC. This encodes CASSLMGVGRTGQETQYF.

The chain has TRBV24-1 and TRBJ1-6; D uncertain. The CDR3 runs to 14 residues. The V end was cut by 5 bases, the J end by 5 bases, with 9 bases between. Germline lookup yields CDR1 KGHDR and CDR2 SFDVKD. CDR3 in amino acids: CATSVGIDNSPLHF. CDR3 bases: TGTGCCACCAGTGTCGGGATTGATAATTCACCCCTCCACTTT.

The CDR3 bases are TGCGCCAGCAGCACCGGACAGGGTCTTAATGAAAAACTGTTTTTT. This encodes CASSTGQGLNEKLFF. This rearrangement joins TRBV5-1 to TRBJ1-4, with 8 bases lining up with TRBD1. Losses at the gene ends were 4 bases for V and 4 bases for J; bases not matched to a gene: 6. The CDR3 contains 15 residues. Germline V gives CDR1 SGHRS, CDR2 YFSETQ.

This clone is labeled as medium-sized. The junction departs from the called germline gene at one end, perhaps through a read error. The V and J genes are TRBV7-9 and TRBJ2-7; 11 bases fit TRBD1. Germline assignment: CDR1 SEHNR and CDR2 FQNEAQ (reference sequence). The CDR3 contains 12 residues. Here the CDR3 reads CASREDRGLSHF. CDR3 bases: TGTGCCAGCAGGGAGGACAGGGGGCTTAGTCACTTC.

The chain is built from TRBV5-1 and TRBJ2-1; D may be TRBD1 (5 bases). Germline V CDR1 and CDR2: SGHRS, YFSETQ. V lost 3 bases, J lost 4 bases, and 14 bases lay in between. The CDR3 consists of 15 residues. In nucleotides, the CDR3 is TGCGCCAGCAGCTCGGCCTCGACAGCATACAATGAGCAGTTCTTC. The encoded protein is CASSSASTAYNEQFF. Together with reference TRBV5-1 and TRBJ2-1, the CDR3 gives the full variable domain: KAGVTQTPRYLIKTRGQQVTLSCSPISGHRSVSWYQQTPGQGLQFLFEYFSETQRNKGNFPGRFSGRQFSNSRSEMNVSTLELGDSALYLCASSSASTAYNEQFFGPGTRLTVL.

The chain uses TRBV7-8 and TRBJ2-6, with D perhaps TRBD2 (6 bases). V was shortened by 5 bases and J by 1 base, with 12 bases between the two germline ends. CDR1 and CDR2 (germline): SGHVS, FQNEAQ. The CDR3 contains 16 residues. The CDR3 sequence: CASSPGLPSGANVLTF. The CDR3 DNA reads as TGTGCCAGCAGCCCGGGACTTCCGTCTGGGGCCAACGTCCTGACTTTC.

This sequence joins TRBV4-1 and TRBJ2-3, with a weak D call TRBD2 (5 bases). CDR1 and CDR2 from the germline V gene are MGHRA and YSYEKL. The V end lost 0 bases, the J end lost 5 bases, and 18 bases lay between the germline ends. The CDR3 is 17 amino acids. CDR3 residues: CASSQENLAGVVDTQYF. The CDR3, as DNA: TGCGCCAGCAGCCAAGAGAACCTAGCAGGTGTAGTAGATACGCAGTATTTT.

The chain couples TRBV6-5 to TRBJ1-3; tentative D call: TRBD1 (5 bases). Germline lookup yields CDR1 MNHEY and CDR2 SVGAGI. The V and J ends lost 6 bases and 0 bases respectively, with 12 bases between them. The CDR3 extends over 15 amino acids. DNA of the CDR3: TGTGCCAGCAGCCAGACAGTAAGCTCTGGAAACACCATATATTTT. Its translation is CASSQTVSSGNTIYF.

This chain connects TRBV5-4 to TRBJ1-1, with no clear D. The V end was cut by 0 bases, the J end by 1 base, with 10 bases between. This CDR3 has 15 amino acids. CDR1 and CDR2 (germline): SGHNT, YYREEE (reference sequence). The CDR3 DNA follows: TGTGCCAGCAGCTTGGAAACCTCTAAGAACACTGAAGCTTTCTTT. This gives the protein CASSLETSKNTEAFF.

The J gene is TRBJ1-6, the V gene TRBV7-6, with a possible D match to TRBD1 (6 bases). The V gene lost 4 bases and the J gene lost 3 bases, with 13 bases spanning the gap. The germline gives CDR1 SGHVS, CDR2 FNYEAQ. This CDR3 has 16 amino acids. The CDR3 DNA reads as TGTGCCAGCAGCTCAACAGGGTTATTCTATAATTCACCCCTCCACTTT. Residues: CASSSTGLFYNSPLHF.